This T cell receptor (beta chain) was found in a study of T-cell reconstitution after alpha-beta-depleted transplantation in children. Germline CDR1 and CDR2: SEHNR and FQNEAQ (reference sequence). The CDR3 loop spans 13 amino acids. V lost 4 bases, J lost 13 bases, and 20 bases lay in between. The TCRbeta library incorporated unique molecular identifiers. Using its own MiXCR run on the PCR reads, TCRdb lists one record per CDR3 protein. Of roughly 82,000 distinct CDR3 sequences in the sample, roughly 15% are singletons; the top ten hold roughly 30%. The V call is TRBV7-9, the J call TRBJ2-7; possible D gene TRBD2, 5 bases. Sequenced material: PBMCs, mostly from graft donor cells, taken 180 days after TCRalphabeta/CD19-depleted stem cell transplant. The TCR comes from a male patient under 10 years old who had a stem cell transplant for acute lymphoblastic leukemia, so the T cells may come from the graft donor. The CDR3 protein is CASSSRLRAPHYF. Here the CDR3 DNA reads TGTGCCAGCAGCTCCAGGTTGAGGGCACCTCATTACTTC.